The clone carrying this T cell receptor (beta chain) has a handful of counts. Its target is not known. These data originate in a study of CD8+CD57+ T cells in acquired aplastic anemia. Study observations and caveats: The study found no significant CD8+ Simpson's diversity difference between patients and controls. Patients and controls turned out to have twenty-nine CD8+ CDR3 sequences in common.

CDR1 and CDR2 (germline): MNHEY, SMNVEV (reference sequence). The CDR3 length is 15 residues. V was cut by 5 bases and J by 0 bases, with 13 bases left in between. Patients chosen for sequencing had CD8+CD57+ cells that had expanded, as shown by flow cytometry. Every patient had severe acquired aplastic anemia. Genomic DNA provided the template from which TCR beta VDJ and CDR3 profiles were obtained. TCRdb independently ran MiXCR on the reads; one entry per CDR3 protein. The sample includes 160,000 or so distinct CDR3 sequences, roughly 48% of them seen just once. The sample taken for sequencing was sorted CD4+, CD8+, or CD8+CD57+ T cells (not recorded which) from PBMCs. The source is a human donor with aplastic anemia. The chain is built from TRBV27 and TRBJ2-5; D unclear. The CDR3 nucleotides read TGTGCCAGCAGTCGGAGTGGTTCGTACCAAGAGACCCAGTACTTC. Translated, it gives CASSRSGSYQETQYF.